This TCR beta chain appears in the sequencing data of a study of cytomegalovirus exposure and HLA in healthy donors. As for the study in general: A prior analysis found some 110 million unique TCR beta sequences from 170 million or so T cells.

Overall study findings and caveats: About 87% or about 30% of the time was how often most TCR beta V segments were productive, according to an earlier analysis.

Notes on this clone: Its specificity is unknown. The sample contains more than one DNA sequence encoding this CDR3.

Trimming pared 2 bases from V and 0 bases from J, leaving 8 bases between. Germline V lookup: CDR1 SGHRS, CDR2 YFSETQ. The CDR3 is 14 residues long. Primers: 60 Vbeta forward and 13 Jbeta reverse. Repertoires were generated with immunoSEQ multiplex PCR, while TCRdb's copy carries only in-frame clones and drops some. The sample includes some 190,000 clones, 79% of them seen just once. The J gene is TRBJ1-1, the V gene TRBV5-1; the D gene is possibly TRBD1 (5 bases). Sequenced: PBMCs. The receptor's source is a woman between 18 and 30 years old in good health and CMV-seronegative. CDR3 DNA: TGCGCCAGCAGCTTCGGGGGTTTGAACACTGAAGCTTTCTTT. Its protein product is CASSFGGLNTEAFF.